This TCR beta chain was found in a study of blood T cell repertoires in COVID-19. CDR3 length: 15 amino acids. The V gene's germline CDR1 is LGHNA and CDR2 YNFKEQ. V was trimmed by 5 bases and J by 4 bases, leaving 14 bases between them. Method: immunoSEQ multiplex PCR; TCRdb's copy keeps in-frame clones and lacks some. The top ten clones hold about a fifth of a sample with 350,000 or so clones, roughly 90% of them seen once. This receptor was obtained from a woman under 40 who had recovered from COVID-19. The sequencing sample was made of PBMCs or T cells enriched from blood (not recorded which). V is TRBV4-2 and J is TRBJ1-4; D is perhaps TRBD1 (6 bases). In DNA, the CDR3 is TGTGCCAGCAGCTCTTGGGGGACAAGTAATGAAAAACTGTTTTTT. Amino acids: CASSSWGTSNEKLFF.